This T cell receptor beta chain appears in the sequencing data of a study of blood T cell repertoires in COVID-19 (dated by TCRdb to 2019 to 2021). Study-level background: Samples covering the acute and convalescent phases of COVID-19 were provided by collaborators in the United States, Italy and Spain. The material from the prospective study consisted of cDNA or gDNA derived from T cells, B-cell-depleted T cells, or PBMCs. The repertoires were released in a freely available public database intended as a resource for research on the immune response to SARS-CoV-2. HLA class I and class II types, where available, came from metadata supplied by the sample provider rather than from assay-based typing. Samples were obtained from the ongoing ImmuneRACE study (first 160 participants) and from 1,000 to 1,500 subjects provided by 6 global collaborators. Subjects who had been exposed to COVID-19, were actively infected with it, or had recovered from it provided the deeply sampled blood TCRbeta repertoires that made up the dataset. A de-identified subject ID, COVID-19 status, age in years and sex were almost always included in the sample metadata. What the study reported, not specific to this receptor: Clinical and demographic metadata were provided uncurated, with the amount varying by source and participant.

The immunoSEQ Assay, a bias-controlled multiplex PCR, was used to amplify TCRbeta CDR3 regions from genomic DNA. In the paper's pipeline: Nucleated cell counts per sample were estimated from amplification of reference gene primers within the assay. Sequence reads were collapsed and filtered to measure the absolute abundance of every unique TCRbeta CDR3 rearrangement. For each sample, productive Simpson clonality was calculated as the square root of Simpson's diversity index over productive rearrangements. As stored in TCRdb, this immuneACCESS dataset retains in-frame rearrangements with V and J assigned. A fraction of the clones does not appear; measured against another copy, unresolved V genes explain less than half of the discrepancy, and the remainder lacks a known reason. For V, J and clone size, that table is used; D and trimming come from the DNA. In all, the sample holds more than 100,000 clones, and just over 85% of those were seen once. The ten biggest clones cover about 3.5% of the sample.

This clone was seen a handful of times. This receptor's antigen is unknown. No much larger clone exists at a distance of one base, and base qualities are not known. Collaborating institutions collected whole blood in K2EDTA tubes following their own protocols. For TCRbeta analysis, collaborators shipped samples in one of three forms: frozen whole blood, isolated PBMCs, or DNA extracted from either of those sample types. V sheds 7 bases and J sheds 3 bases, leaving 18 bases between their ends. The CDR3 measures 15 amino acids from cysteine to phenylalanine. Of all the DNA, just the CDR3 is kept, 45 bases in frame from base 1. CDR1 and CDR2 are read off the germline V gene (reference sequence) as MNHNY and SVGAGI.

Sequenced sample: peripheral blood. The rearrangement combines TRBV6-6 with TRBJ1-2, and possibly TRBD1, on 5 matching bases. This sequence originates from a human donor in a cohort sampled during active COVID-19. The CDR3 region: CASKPGGMWDYGYTF. The nucleotide sequence is given as TGTGCCAGCAAACCGGGGGGAATGTGGGACTATGGCTACACCTTC.